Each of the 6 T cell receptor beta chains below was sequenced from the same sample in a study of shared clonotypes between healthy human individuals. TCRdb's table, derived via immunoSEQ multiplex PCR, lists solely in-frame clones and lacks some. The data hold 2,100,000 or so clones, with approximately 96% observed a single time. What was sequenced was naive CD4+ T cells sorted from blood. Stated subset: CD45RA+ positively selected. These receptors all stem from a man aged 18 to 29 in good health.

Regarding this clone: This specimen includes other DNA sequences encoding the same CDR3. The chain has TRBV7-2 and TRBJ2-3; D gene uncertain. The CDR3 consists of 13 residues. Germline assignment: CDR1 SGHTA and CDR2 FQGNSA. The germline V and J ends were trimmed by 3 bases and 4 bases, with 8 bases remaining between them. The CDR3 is CASSFGSADTQYF. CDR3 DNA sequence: TGTGCCAGCAGCTTCGGGTCCGCAGATACGCAGTATTTT.

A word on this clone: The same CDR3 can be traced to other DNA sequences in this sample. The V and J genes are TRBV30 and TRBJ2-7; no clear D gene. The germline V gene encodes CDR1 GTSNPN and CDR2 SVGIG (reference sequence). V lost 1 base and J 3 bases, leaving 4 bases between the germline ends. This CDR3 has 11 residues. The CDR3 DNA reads TGTGCCTGGAGTGGGGGCTACGAGCAGTACTTC. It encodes CAWSGGYEQYF.

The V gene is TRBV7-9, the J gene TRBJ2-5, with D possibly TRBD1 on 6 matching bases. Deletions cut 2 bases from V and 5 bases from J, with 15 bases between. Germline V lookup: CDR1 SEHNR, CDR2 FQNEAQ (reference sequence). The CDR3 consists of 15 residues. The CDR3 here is CASSLNKQGGETQYF. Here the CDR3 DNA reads TGTGCCAGCAGCTTAAATAAACAGGGTGGGGAGACCCAGTACTTC.

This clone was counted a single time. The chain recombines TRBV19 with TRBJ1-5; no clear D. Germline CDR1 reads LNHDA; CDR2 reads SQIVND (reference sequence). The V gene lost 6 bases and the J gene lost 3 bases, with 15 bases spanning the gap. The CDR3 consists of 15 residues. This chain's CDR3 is CASRTIEGSNQPQHF. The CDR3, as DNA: TGTGCCAGTAGGACCATCGAGGGCTCCAATCAGCCCCAGCATTTT.

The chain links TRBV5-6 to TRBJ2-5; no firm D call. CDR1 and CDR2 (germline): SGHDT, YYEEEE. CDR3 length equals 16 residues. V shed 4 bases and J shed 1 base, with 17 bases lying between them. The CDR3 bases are TGTGCCAGCAGCCATGGTGGAGAAACGATCCAAGAGACCCAGTACTTC. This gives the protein CASSHGGETIQETQYF.

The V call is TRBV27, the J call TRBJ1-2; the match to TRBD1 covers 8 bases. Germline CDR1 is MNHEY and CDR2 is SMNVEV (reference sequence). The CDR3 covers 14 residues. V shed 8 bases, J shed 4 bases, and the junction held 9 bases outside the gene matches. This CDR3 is CASRIGGQGYGYTF. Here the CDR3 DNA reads TGTGCCAGCCGGATCGGCGGACAGGGCTATGGCTACACCTTC.